This TCR beta chain derives from a study of blood T cell repertoires in COVID-19. In the study overall: The cDNA or gDNA used as material had been derived from T cells, B-cell-depleted T cells, or PBMCs.

Original methodology: For nucleated cells, counts were estimated from reference gene primer amplification. TCRdb's table, derived via immunoSEQ multiplex PCR, lists solely in-frame clones and lacks some. That table gives V, J and clone size, and the DNA gave D and trimming. In the table there are around 170,000 clones, 80% of which are singletons. The clonotype originates from a man between 60 and 70 years old who had been exposed to COVID-19. The sequenced sample was PBMCs or T cells enriched from blood (not recorded which).

DNA of the CDR3: TGTGCCAGCAGTTTATGGGGACAGGGGGCGCATGGCTACACCTTC. Protein product: CASSLWGQGAHGYTF. The rearrangement links TRBV27 to TRBJ1-2; TRBD1 agrees at 12 bases. CDR1 is MNHEY, CDR2 SMNVEV, per germline (reference sequence). The trim removed 1 base at V and 6 bases at J, leaving 3 bases unmatched. The CDR3 sequence is 15 residues long.